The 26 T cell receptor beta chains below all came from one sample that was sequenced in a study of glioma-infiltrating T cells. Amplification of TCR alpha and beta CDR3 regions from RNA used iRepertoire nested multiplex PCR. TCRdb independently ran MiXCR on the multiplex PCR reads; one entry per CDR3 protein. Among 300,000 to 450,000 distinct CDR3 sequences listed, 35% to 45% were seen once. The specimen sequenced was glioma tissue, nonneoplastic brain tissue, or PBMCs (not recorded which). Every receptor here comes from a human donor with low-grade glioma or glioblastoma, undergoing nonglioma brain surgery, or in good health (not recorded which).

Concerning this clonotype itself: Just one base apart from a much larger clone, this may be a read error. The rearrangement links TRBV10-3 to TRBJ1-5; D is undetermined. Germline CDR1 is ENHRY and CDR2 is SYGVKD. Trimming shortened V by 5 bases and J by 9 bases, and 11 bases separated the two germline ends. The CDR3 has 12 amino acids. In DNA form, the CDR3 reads TGTGCCATCAGTAACCAAGCGGGGCCCCAGCATTTT. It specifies CAISNQAGPQHF.

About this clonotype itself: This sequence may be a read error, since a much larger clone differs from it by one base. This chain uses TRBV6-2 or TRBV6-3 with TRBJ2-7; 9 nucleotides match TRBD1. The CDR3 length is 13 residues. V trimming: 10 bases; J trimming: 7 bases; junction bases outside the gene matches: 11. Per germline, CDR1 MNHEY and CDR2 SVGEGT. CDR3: CANIDRGTVEQYF. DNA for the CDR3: TGTGCCAACATTGACAGGGGGACGGTTGAGCAGTACTTC.

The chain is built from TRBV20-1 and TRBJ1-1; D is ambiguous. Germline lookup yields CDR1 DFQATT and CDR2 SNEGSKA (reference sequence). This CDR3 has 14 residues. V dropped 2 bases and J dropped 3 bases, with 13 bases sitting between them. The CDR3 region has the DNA TGCAGTGCTAGAAACTCCGGACGGTACACTGAAGCTTTCTTT. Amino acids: CSARNSGRYTEAFF.

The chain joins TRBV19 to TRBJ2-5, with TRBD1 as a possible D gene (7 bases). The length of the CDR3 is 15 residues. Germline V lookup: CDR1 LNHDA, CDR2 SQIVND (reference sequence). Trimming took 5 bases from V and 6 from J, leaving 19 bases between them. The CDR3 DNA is TGTGCCAGTAGTCAAGGGAGGAAGGGGGCGAAGACCCAGTACTTC. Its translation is CASSQGRKGAKTQYF.

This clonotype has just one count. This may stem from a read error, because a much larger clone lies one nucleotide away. CDR3: CASSFGTDTQHF. Written as DNA, the CDR3 is TGTGCCAGCAGCTTCGGCACAGATACGCAGCATTTT. The rearrangement links TRBV5-4 to TRBJ2-3; D uncertain. TRBJ1-5 explains the end of the DNA better; the J call may be wrong. The CDR3 has 12 amino acids. From germline, CDR1 is SGHNT and CDR2 YYREEE (reference sequence).

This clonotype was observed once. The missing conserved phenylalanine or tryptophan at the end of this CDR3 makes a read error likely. CDR3 DNA: TGTGCCAGCAGTTCTTCTGACTATGGCTACACCTCC. It encodes CASSSSDYGYTS. The V call is TRBV12-3 or TRBV12-4, the J call TRBJ1-2; D is uncertain. Between the trimmed V and J ends, which lost 4 bases and 3 bases, there was a span of 6 bases. This CDR3 has 12 residues.

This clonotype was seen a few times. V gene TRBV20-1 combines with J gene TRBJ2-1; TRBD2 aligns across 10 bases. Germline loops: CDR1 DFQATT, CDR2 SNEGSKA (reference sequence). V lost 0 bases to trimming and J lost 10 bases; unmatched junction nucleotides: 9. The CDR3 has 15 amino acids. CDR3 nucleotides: TGCAGTGCTAGAGATCGGAGACTAGCGGGTCGGGAGCAGTTCTTC. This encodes CSARDRRLAGREQFF.

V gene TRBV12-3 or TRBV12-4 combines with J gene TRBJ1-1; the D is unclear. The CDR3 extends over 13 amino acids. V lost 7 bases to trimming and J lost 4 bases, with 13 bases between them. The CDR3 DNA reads TGTGCCAGCACCCTTAGGCAGTTCACTGAAGCTTTCTTT. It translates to CASTLRQFTEAFF.

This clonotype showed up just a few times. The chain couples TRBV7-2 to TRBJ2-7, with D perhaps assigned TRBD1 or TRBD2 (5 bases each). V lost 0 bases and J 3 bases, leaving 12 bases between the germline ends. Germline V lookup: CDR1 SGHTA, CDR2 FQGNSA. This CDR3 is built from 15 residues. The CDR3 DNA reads TGTGCCAGCAGCTTAGCGAGGGACCACCGCTACGAGCAGTACTTC. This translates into CASSLARDHRYEQYF.

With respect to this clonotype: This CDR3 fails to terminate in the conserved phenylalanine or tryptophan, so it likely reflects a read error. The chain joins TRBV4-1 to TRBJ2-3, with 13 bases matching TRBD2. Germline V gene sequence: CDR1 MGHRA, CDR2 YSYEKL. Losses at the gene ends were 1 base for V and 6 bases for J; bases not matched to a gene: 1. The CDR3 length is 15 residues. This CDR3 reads CASSQGTSGSDTQYS. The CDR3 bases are TGCGCCAGCAGCCAAGGGACTAGCGGGAGTGATACGCAGTATTCT.

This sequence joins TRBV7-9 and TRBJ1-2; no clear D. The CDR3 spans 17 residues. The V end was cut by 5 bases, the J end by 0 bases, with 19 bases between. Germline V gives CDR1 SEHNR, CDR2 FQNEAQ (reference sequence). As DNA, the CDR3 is TGTGCCAGCAGCCCAACCATAGGGCAGCCAGCTAACTATGGCTACACCTTC. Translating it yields CASSPTIGQPANYGYTF.

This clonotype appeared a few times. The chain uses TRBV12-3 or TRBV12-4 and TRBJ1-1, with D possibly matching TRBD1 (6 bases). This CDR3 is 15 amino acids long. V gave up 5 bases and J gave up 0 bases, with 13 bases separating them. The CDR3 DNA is TGTGCCAGCAGTGCAGGGGAGGGCATGAACACTGAAGCTTTCTTT. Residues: CASSAGEGMNTEAFF.

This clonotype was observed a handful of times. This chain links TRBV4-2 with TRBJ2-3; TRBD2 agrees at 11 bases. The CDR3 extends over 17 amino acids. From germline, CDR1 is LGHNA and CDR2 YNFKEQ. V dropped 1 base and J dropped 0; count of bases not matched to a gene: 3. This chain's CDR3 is CASSQGLAGGSTDTQYF. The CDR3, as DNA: TGTGCCAGCAGCCAAGGGCTAGCGGGAGGAAGCACAGATACGCAGTATTTT.

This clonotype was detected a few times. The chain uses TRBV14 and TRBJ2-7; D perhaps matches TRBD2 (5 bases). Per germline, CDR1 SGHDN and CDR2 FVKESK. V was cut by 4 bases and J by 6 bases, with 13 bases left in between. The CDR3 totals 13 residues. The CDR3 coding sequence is TGTGCCAGCAGCCCCTGGGCCGGGGTCGAGCAGTACTTC. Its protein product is CASSPWAGVEQYF.

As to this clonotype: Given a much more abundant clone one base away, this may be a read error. The CDR3 sequence: CASIISRDRGDEEYF. CDR3 nucleotides: TGTGCCAGCATTATCTCCCGGGACAGGGGCGACGAGGAGTACTTC. The genes are TRBV27 and TRBJ2-7; 10 nucleotides align to TRBD1. The CDR3 runs 15 residues. CDR1 MNHEY and CDR2 SMNVEV come from the germline V gene (reference sequence).

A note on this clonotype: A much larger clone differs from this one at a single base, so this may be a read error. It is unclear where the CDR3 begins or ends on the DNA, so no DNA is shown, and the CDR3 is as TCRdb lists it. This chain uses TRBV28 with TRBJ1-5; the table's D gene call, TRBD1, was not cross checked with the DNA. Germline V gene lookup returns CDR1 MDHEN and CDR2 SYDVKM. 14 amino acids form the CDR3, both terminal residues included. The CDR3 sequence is CASSVGQGAQPQRF.

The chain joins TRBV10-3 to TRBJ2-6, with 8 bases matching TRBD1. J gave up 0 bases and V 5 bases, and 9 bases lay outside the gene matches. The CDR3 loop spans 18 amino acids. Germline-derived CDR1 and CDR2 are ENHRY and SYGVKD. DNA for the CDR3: TGTGCCATCAGTACCGGACAGGGCGGGAACTCTGGGGCCAACGTCCTGACTTTC. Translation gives CAISTGQGGNSGANVLTF.

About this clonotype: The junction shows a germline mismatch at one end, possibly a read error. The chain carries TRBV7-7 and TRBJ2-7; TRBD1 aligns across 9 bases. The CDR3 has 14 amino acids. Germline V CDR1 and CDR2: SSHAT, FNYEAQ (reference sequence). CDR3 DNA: TGTGCTAGCAGCTTGGACAGGGGTGCTGGCGGGCAGTACTTC. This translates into CASSLDRGAGGQYF.

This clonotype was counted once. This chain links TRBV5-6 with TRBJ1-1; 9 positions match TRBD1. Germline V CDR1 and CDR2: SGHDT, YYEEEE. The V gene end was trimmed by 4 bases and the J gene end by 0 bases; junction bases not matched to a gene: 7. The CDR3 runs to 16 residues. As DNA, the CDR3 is TGTGCCAGCAGCCCGGAACAGGGGGCCATGAACACTGAAGCTTTCTTT. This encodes CASSPEQGAMNTEAFF. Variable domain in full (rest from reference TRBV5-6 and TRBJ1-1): DAGVTQSPTHLIKTRGQQVTLRCSPKSGHDTVSWYQQALGQGPQFIFQYYEEEERQRGNFPDRFSGHQFPNYSSELNVNALLLGDSALYLCASSPEQGAMNTEAFFGQGTRLTVV.

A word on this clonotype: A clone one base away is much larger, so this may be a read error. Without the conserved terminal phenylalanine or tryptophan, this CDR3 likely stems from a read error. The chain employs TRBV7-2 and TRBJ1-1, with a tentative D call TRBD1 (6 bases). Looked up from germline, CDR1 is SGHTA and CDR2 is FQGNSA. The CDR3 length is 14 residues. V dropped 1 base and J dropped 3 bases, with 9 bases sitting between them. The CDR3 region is CASSLGYRDTEAFL. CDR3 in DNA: TGTGCCAGCAGCTTAGGATACAGGGACACTGAAGCTTTCTTA.

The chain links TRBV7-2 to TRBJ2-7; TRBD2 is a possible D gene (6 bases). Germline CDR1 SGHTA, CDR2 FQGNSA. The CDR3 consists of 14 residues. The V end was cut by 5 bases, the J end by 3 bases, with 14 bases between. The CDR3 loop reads CASSGTGTRYEQYF. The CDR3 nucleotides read TGTGCCAGCAGCGGAACCGGGACTCGCTACGAGCAGTACTTC.

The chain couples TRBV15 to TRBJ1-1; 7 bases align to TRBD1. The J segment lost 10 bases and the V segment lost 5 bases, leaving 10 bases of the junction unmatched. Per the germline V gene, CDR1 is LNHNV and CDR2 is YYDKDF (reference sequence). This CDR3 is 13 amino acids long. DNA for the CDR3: TGTGCCACCAGCGGGTTCGAACAGGGGCGAGCTTTCTTT. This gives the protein CATSGFEQGRAFF.

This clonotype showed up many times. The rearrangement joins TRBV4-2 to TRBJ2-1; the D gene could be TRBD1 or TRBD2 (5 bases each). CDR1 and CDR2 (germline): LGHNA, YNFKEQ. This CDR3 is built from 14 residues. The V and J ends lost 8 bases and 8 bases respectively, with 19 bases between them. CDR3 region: CASSGARIRDEQFF. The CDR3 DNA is TGTGCCAGCTCCGGGGCCAGAATTCGCGATGAGCAGTTCTTC.

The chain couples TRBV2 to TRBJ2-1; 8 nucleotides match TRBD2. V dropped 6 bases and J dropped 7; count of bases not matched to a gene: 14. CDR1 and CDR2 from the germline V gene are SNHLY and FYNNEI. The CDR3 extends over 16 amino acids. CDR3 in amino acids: CASSKEVAGSGNEQFF. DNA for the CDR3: TGTGCCAGCAGCAAAGAGGTAGCGGGGTCCGGTAATGAGCAGTTCTTC.

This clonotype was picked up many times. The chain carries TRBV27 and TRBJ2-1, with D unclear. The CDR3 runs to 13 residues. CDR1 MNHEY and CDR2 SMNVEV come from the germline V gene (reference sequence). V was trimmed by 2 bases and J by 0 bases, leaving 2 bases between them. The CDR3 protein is CASSLSSYNEQFF. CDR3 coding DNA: TGTGCCAGCAGTTTAAGCTCCTACAATGAGCAGTTCTTC.

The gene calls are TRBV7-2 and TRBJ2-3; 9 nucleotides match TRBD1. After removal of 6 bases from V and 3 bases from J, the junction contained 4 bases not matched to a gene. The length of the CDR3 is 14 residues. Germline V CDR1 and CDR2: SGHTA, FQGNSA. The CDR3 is CASRPGTGTDTQYF. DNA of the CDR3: TGTGCCAGCAGGCCGGGGACAGGGACAGATACGCAGTATTTT.